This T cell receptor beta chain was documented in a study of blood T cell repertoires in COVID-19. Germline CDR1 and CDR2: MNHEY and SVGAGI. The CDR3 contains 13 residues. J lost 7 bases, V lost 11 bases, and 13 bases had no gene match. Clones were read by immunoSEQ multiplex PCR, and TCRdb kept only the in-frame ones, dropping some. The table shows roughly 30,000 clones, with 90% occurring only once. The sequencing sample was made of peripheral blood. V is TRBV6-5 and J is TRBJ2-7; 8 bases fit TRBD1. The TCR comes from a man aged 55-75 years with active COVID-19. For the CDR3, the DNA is TGTGCCTCCAACCCCCAGGGGGCGCGTGAGCAGTACTTC. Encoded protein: CASNPQGAREQYF.